These 27 T cell receptor beta chains came from one sample sequenced in a study of post-analysis software for immune sequencing data. Study observations and caveats: TRBV segments more frequent in patients than in controls numbered roughly 5 and included TRBV5-6, TRBV5-1 and TRBV20-1.

Unique molecular identifiers featured in each of the TCR beta cDNA libraries. TCRdb re-called the PCR reads through MiXCR, storing one row per CDR3 protein. This sample has more than 500,000 distinct CDR3 sequences, with approximately 34% found just once. Their antigen targets remain unknown. Source material: blood. Receptor source: a girl aged 2 to 17 with multiple sclerosis.

This clonotype appeared a few times. CDR3 sequence reads: CASSQWRTGDEKLFF. The CDR3 DNA sequence: TGTGCCAGCAGTCAGTGGCGGACAGGAGATGAAAAACTGTTTTTT. The V and J genes are TRBV7-9 and TRBJ1-4, with 7 bases that match TRBD1. Germline lookup yields CDR1 SEHNR and CDR2 FQNEAQ (reference sequence). The ends lost 6 bases at V and 6 bases at J; junction bases unmatched: 10. The CDR3 has 15 amino acids.

The rearrangement uses TRBV20-1 and TRBJ1-2; TRBD1 matches 10 bases. Germline trimming cut 8 bases from V and 2 bases from J; bases unmatched to any gene: 5. CDR3 length: 13 amino acids. From germline, CDR1 is DFQATT and CDR2 SNEGSKA (reference sequence). The CDR3 is CSTEDRGNYGYTF. The CDR3, as DNA: TGCAGTACAGAGGACAGGGGGAACTATGGCTACACCTTC.

The chain recombines TRBV5-1 with TRBJ2-3; D unresolved. Deletions cut 4 bases from V and 1 base from J, with 13 bases between. The CDR3 sequence is 15 residues long. Germline V gene lookup returns CDR1 SGHRS and CDR2 YFSETQ. The CDR3 region is CASSSLTAGTDTQYF. The CDR3 coding sequence is TGCGCCAGCAGCAGTCTCACCGCAGGCACAGATACGCAGTATTTT.

This clonotype was counted between two and nine times. The J gene is TRBJ2-5, the V gene TRBV7-6, with no clear D. Trimming cost V 5 bases and J 11 bases, with 18 bases left between them. This CDR3 is built from 13 residues. Germline CDR1 is SGHVS and CDR2 is FNYEAQ. In DNA, the CDR3 is TGTGCCAGCAGCGATACAAGGCGCAATGAGCAGTACTTC. Residues: CASSDTRRNEQYF. Full variable domain (rest looked up from reference TRBV7-6 and TRBJ2-5): GAGVSQSPRYKVTKRGQDVALRCDPISGHVSLYWYRQALGQGPEFLTYFNYEAQQDKSGLPNDRFSAERPEGSISTLTIQRTEQRDSAMYRCASSDTRRNEQYFGPGTRLLVL.

This clonotype was seen once. The CDR3 is CASSVARGFTEAFF. For the CDR3, the DNA is TGTGCCAGCAGCGTAGCCCGGGGATTCACTGAAGCTTTCTTT. The chain employs TRBV9 and TRBJ1-1; D remains ambiguous. Germline loops: CDR1 SGDLS, CDR2 YYNGEE. This CDR3 contains 14 residues. The ends were cut back, 0 bases at V and 4 bases at J, with 10 bases in the middle.

The chain has TRBV5-1 and TRBJ1-6; 9 bases fit TRBD1. Looked up from germline, CDR1 is SGHRS and CDR2 is YFSETQ. With V trimmed by 0 bases and J by 6 bases, 7 bases remained unmatched. This CDR3 comprises 17 residues. The CDR3 nucleotides are TGCGCCAGCAGCTTGGATCCCGGGACAGGGACTAATTCACCCCTCCACTTT. Encoded protein: CASSLDPGTGTNSPLHF.

This clonotype was recorded a few times. The V call is TRBV10-3, the J call TRBJ2-1; D possibly corresponds to TRBD2 (7 bases). The V end was cut by 8 bases, the J end by 12 bases, with 26 bases between. This CDR3 contains 15 residues. CDR1 and CDR2 from the germline V gene are ENHRY and SYGVKD. The CDR3 is CAIGAQAGAADGQFF. The DNA for the CDR3 is TGTGCCATCGGGGCGCAGGCGGGGGCGGCTGATGGGCAGTTCTTC.

This chain joins TRBV29-1 and TRBJ2-5; 10 nucleotides line up with TRBD2. CDR3 length: 16 amino acids. V lost 7 bases and J lost 1; bases outside the gene matches: 12. Germline CDR1 SQVTM, CDR2 ANQGSEA. The CDR3 DNA reads TGCAGCGCCGTAGGGGCTAGCGGGGGATTCCAAGAGACCCAGTACTTC. It codes for CSAVGASGGFQETQYF.

V and J are TRBV11-1 and TRBJ2-2, with 12 positions matching TRBD2. The CDR3 contains 18 residues. Germline lookup yields CDR1 SGHAT and CDR2 FQDESV (reference sequence). V shed 7 bases and J 0 bases; nucleotides not matched to a gene: 9. CDR3 amino acids: CASTIGLAGGPNTGELFF. The CDR3 coding sequence is TGTGCCAGCACCATCGGCCTAGCGGGGGGGCCGAACACCGGGGAGCTGTTTTTT.

This rearrangement joins TRBV5-1 to TRBJ1-1; D remains ambiguous. Per the germline V gene, CDR1 is SGHRS and CDR2 is YFSETQ. The CDR3 contains 14 residues. Deletions cut 1 base from V and 1 base from J, with 8 bases between. For the CDR3, the DNA is TGCGCCAGCAGCTTGTTGGTCCCGAACACTGAAGCTTTCTTT. Residues: CASSLLVPNTEAFF.

V usage is TRBV12-3 or TRBV12-4 and J usage is TRBJ2-1; D is tentatively TRBD1 or TRBD2 (6 bases each). Trimming removed 2 bases at V and 11 bases at J, with 13 bases between. CDR3 length equals 13 residues. DNA of the CDR3: TGTGCCAGCAGTTTAAAAGGAGGGGGACAGCAGTTCTTC. Its protein is CASSLKGGGQQFF.

This chain connects TRBV5-1 to TRBJ2-5; D is ambiguous. V shed 0 bases and J shed 5 bases, with 11 bases lying between them. The CDR3 has 14 amino acids. CDR1 is SGHRS and CDR2 is YFSETQ in the germline V gene. The CDR3 loop is CASSLVASRETQYF. The CDR3 DNA reads as TGCGCCAGCAGCTTGGTGGCCAGTAGGGAGACCCAGTACTTC.

The CDR3 DNA sequence: TGTGCCAGCAGCTTATACGGGCGTAATAATTCACCCCTCCACTTT. Protein sequence: CASSLYGRNNSPLHF. The V gene is TRBV7-9, the J gene TRBJ1-6; D gene unclear. The V end lost 2 bases, the J end lost 5 bases, and 10 bases lay between the germline ends. The CDR3 is 15 amino acids. Germline CDR1 SEHNR, CDR2 FQNEAQ (reference sequence).

The chain uses TRBV10-3 and TRBJ2-5; possibly TRBD1 for D (6 bases). The CDR3 spans 13 residues. Trimming shortened V by 10 bases and J by 4 bases, and 16 bases separated the two germline ends. Germline V gives CDR1 ENHRY, CDR2 SYGVKD. The CDR3 DNA sequence: TGTGCCAGTAAACAGGGTGGTGGAGAGACCCAGTACTTC. Protein sequence: CASKQGGGETQYF.

This chain joins TRBV20-1 and TRBJ2-3; D is undetermined. Germline V CDR1 and CDR2: DFQATT, SNEGSKA (reference sequence). This CDR3 region has 14 residues. Trimming cost V 3 bases and J 3 bases, with 13 bases left between them. The DNA for the CDR3 is TGCAGTGCTAGCGTAGGCCTGGGGACAGATACGCAGTATTTT. The encoded protein is CSASVGLGTDTQYF.

V and J are TRBV5-1 and TRBJ1-1, with D unclear. From germline, CDR1 is SGHRS and CDR2 YFSETQ. V gave up 0 bases and J gave up 1 base, with 10 bases separating them. This CDR3 has 15 amino acids. CDR3 sequence (DNA): TGCGCCAGCAGCTTGGTAGGCGTGGGGAACACTGAAGCTTTCTTT. Translating gives CASSLVGVGNTEAFF.

The chain links TRBV10-3 to TRBJ1-3; D remains unclear. V gave up 0 bases and J gave up 4 bases, with 4 bases separating them. This CDR3 contains 13 residues. The germline CDR1 and CDR2 sequences are ENHRY and SYGVKD. The CDR3 sequence: CAISESEGNTIYF. In nucleotides, the CDR3 is TGTGCCATCAGTGAGTCGGAGGGAAACACCATATATTTT.

The rearrangement links TRBV3-1 to TRBJ2-3; no clear D gene. The CDR3 length is 15 residues. V was cut by 5 bases and J by 1 base, with 13 bases left in between. CDR1 and CDR2 from the germline V gene are LGHDT and YNNKEL (reference sequence). CDR3 region: CASSSAILRTDTQYF. CDR3 coding DNA: TGTGCCAGCAGCTCGGCCATCCTCCGCACAGATACGCAGTATTTT.

The genes are TRBV5-1 and TRBJ2-3; D is perhaps TRBD2 (6 bases). CDR1 is SGHRS, CDR2 YFSETQ, per germline. This CDR3 region has 14 residues. The V and J ends lost 0 bases and 5 bases respectively, with 10 bases between them. The CDR3 DNA is TGCGCCAGCAGCTTGGACGGGGGTGGAGATACGCAGTATTTT. This sequence encodes CASSLDGGGDTQYF.

This chain joins TRBV4-1 and TRBJ2-6; unclear D gene. The germline V gene has CDR1 MGHRA and CDR2 YSYEKL. The CDR3 is 20 residues long. Trimming pared 0 bases from V and 0 bases from J, leaving 18 bases between. The CDR3 is CASSQDRFWPLSSGANVLTF. CDR3 nucleotide sequence: TGCGCCAGCAGCCAAGATAGGTTTTGGCCCCTCTCCTCTGGGGCCAACGTCCTGACTTTC.

The CDR3 bases are TGTGCCAGCAGCTTAGCTACAGGGAATCAGCCCCAGCATTTT. Its protein is CASSLATGNQPQHF. J is TRBJ1-5 and V is TRBV7-9, with D tentatively TRBD1 (6 bases). The CDR3 spans 14 residues. CDR1 and CDR2 (germline): SEHNR, FQNEAQ (reference sequence). Trimming shortened V by 0 bases and J by 4 bases, and 7 bases separated the two germline ends.

This clonotype was seen a handful of times. V is TRBV4-1 and J is TRBJ2-5; D gene ambiguous. The germline V gene encodes CDR1 MGHRA and CDR2 YSYEKL. The CDR3 totals 12 residues. V was clipped by 8 bases and J by 1 base, with 8 bases between them. CDR3 region: CASGRPQETQYF. The CDR3 DNA reads as TGCGCCAGCGGACGGCCCCAAGAGACCCAGTACTTC.

This clonotype appeared a few times. The chain recombines TRBV12-3 or TRBV12-4 with TRBJ1-2; D is unresolved. The ends were cut back, 6 bases at V and 6 bases at J, with 17 bases in the middle. The CDR3 consists of 14 residues. Here the CDR3 reads CASSLIGRTDGYTF. CDR3 bases: TGTGCCAGCAGCCTCATAGGACGGACGGATGGCTACACCTTC.

This clonotype was seen more than once but under ten times. V usage is TRBV6-6 and J usage is TRBJ1-2, with D hard to call. V gave up 5 bases and J gave up 5 bases, with 12 bases separating them. This CDR3 has 13 amino acids. Germline lookup yields CDR1 MNHNY and CDR2 SVGAGI (reference sequence). The CDR3 is CASSARGYYGYTF. CDR3 DNA sequence: TGTGCCAGCAGTGCCCGGGGATATTATGGCTACACCTTC.

This clonotype has a handful of counts. CDR3 amino acids: CASSPLNNSPLHF. DNA for the CDR3: TGTGCCAGCAGCCCGCTAAATAATTCACCCCTCCACTTT. The rearrangement joins TRBV7-3 to TRBJ1-6; D gene unclear. Germline V gene data show CDR1 as SGHTA and CDR2 as FQGTGA. The CDR3 covers 13 residues. V gave up 5 bases and J gave up 5 bases, with 7 bases separating them.

There are a few counts of this clonotype. The V call is TRBV7-8, the J call TRBJ2-2, with D tentatively TRBD1 (6 bases). There are 16 residues in the CDR3. Between the trimmed V and J ends, which lost 1 base and 1 base, there was a span of 10 bases. Germline V CDR1 and CDR2: SGHVS, FQNEAQ. The DNA for the CDR3 is TGTGCCAGCAGCTTAGTTGGGGGCCGGAACACCGGGGAGCTGTTTTTT. Protein sequence: CASSLVGGRNTGELFF.

The chain couples TRBV20-1 to TRBJ2-1; D ambiguous. Germline V gives CDR1 DFQATT, CDR2 SNEGSKA (reference sequence). This CDR3 is built from 13 residues. The V end lost 8 bases, the J end lost 0 bases, and 11 bases lay between the germline ends. Here the CDR3 reads CSTRPSSYNEQFF. Here the CDR3 DNA reads TGCAGTACTCGGCCGAGCTCCTACAATGAGCAGTTCTTC.